This is a list of T cell receptor beta chains from one sample in a study of technical replicates of blood from a handful of donors. This table comes from immunoSEQ multiplex PCR, and its TCRdb copy is limited to in-frame clones, with some not included. The sample lists tens of thousands of clones; about 88% were seen once. Input material: PBMCs. The receptors were sampled from a human donor in good health. Some clones in this sample may be carry-over from other donors' samples. Each CDR3 is given with its conserved first and last residue. Each record gives: D gene, J gene, clone size, V gene, CDR3 DNA, CDR3 protein. D genes are given only for firm matches. Rows may omit the clone size; those that give it use once, few, many or a size class.

-	TRBJ1-1	-	TRBV5-4	TGTGCCAGCAGCTTGGTAGGGGTCATGAACACTGAAGCTTTCTTT	CASSLVGVMNTEAFF
-	TRBJ2-5	-	TRBV5-1	TGCGCCAGCAGCGATCTAGCCGCCGAGACCCAGTACTTC	CASSDLAAETQYF
TRBD1	TRBJ2-6	-	TRBV4-1	TGCGCCAGCAGCCACTCACCGCCAGGGGGCTCTGGGGCCAACGTCCTGACTTTC	CASSHSPPGGSGANVLTF
-	TRBJ2-7	-	TRBV5-6	TGTGCCAGCAGCTTGGGACAGTCAGTCTACGAGCAGTACTTC	CASSLGQSVYEQYF
-	TRBJ2-1	-	TRBV28	TGTGCCAGCAGCCGGGCCTACAATGAGCAGTTCTTC	CASSRAYNEQFF
-	TRBJ2-1	-	TRBV4-1	TGCGCCAGCAGCCAAGATCCAGCTAGCCGAGGTAGGGTCAATGAGCAGTTCTTC	CASSQDPASRGRVNEQFF
TRBD2	TRBJ2-3	-	TRBV6-6	TGTGCCAGCAGCCGTAGCGGGGTGGACACAGATACGCAGTATTTT	CASSRSGVDTDTQYF
TRBD1	TRBJ2-1	-	TRBV13	TGTGCCAGCAGCTTAGGGCAGGGGGCCGCTCGGGAGCAGTTCTTC	CASSLGQGAAREQFF
TRBD1	TRBJ1-2	-	TRBV7-2	TGTGCCAGCAGCCAGGGGACAGGGGGAGGATATGGCTACACCTTC	CASSQGTGGGYGYTF
-	TRBJ2-7	-	TRBV27	TGTGCCAGCAGTCTGCCGGGGGCGGGAGACAACGAGCAGTACTTC	CASSLPGAGDNEQYF
TRBD1	TRBJ1-6	-	TRBV15	TGTGCCACCAGCAACCGACAGGGCCTCCGATCACCCCTCCACTTT	CATSNRQGLRSPLHF
-	TRBJ2-1	-	TRBV7-3	TGTGCCAGCAGCTTAGGGTTGCGGGATGAGCAGTTCTTC	CASSLGLRDEQFF
TRBD2	TRBJ2-2	-	TRBV4-1	TGCGCCAGCAGCCAAGATTTGGGGGGGTGGAGCGGGGAGCTGTTTTTT	CASSQDLGGWSGELFF
-	TRBJ1-1	few	TRBV19	TGTGCCAGTAGTATTTCCCTGGGACACAGGGAAGCTTTCTTT	CASSISLGHREAFF
-	TRBJ1-1	-	TRBV6-5	TGTGCCAGCAGTCAGAGGACAGTCACTTTAACGGGAGCTTTCTTT	CASSQRTVTLTGAFF
TRBD1	TRBJ1-1	-	TRBV6-5	TGTGCCAGCAGCTCCGACAGGGGCACTGAAGCTTTCTTT	CASSSDRGTEAFF
-	TRBJ1-3	once	TRBV5-1	TGCGCCAGCAGCCAACAGGGTGCTGGAAACACCATATATTTT	CASSQQGAGNTIYF
TRBD2	TRBJ2-5	once	TRBV2	TGTGCCAGCAGTGGAACGGCTAGCGGTGTATATCTCAAAAAGACCCAGTACTTC	CASSGTASGVYLKKTQYF
TRBD1	TRBJ1-2	few	TRBV19	TGTGCCAGTAGTATAGCCCGAACAGGGACAGGGGGATCGGGCTACACCTTC	CASSIARTGTGGSGYTF
TRBD1	TRBJ2-7	-	TRBV7-8	TGTGCCAGCAGCAACCGACAGGGGTGGTACGAGCAGTACTTC	CASSNRQGWYEQYF
-	TRBJ2-3	-	TRBV7-3	TGTGCCAGCAGCCCGAATGGAGGGCGGGATACGCAGTATTTT	CASSPNGGRDTQYF
-	TRBJ2-2	once	TRBV5-1	TGCGCCAGCAGCTTGGACAGTCTCGGGGAGCTGTTTTTT	CASSLDSLGELFF
TRBD2	TRBJ2-3	-	TRBV5-1	TGCGCCAGCAGCTTGGCCCGTGGACTAGCGGGGGCATACACAGATACGCAGTATTTT	CASSLARGLAGAYTDTQYF
TRBD1	TRBJ2-7	-	TRBV6-6	TGTGCCAGCAGGGAACTCCGGGACAGTTCCTACGAGCAGTACTTC	CASRELRDSSYEQYF
-	TRBJ2-7	once	TRBV5-4	TGTGCCAGCAGCTATACAGGGTTCGGGGAGCAGTACTTC	CASSYTGFGEQYF
-	TRBJ2-7	-	TRBV4-3	TGCGCCAGCAGCCAAGTGTTTGGGGGGAGCTCCTACGAGCAGTACTTC	CASSQVFGGSSYEQYF
-	TRBJ2-7	-	TRBV27	TGTGCCAGCAGGATAGGGACATACCCGGGGTACGAGCAGTACTTC	CASRIGTYPGYEQYF
-	TRBJ2-7	-	TRBV27	TGTGCCAGCACTCAGGGCAACGAGCAGTACTTC	CASTQGNEQYF
-	TRBJ1-6	-	TRBV5-6	TGTGCCAGCACGCGTCACGGTGAGAATAATTCACCCCTCCACTTT	CASTRHGENNSPLHF
-	TRBJ1-1	-	TRBV5-4	TGTGCCAGCAGCTTTCGTCGGAACACTGAAGCTTTCTTT	CASSFRRNTEAFF
TRBD2	TRBJ2-7	-	TRBV4-3	TGCGCCAGCAGCCAAGGCGGGGGATCCTCCTACGAGCAGTACTTC	CASSQGGGSSYEQYF
-	TRBJ2-7	once	TRBV20-1	TGCAGTGCTAATATTGAGTACGAGCAGTACTTC	CSANIEYEQYF
-	TRBJ2-1	-	TRBV1	TGCACCAGCAGCCAAGATTTTGGACTAGCGGGAGGGAATGAGCAGTTCTTC	CTSSQDFGLAGGNEQFF
-	TRBJ1-2	-	TRBV6-1	TGTGCCCTATACTCCCTGCAGGGTGGCTACACCTTC	CALYSLQGGYTF
TRBD1	TRBJ1-1	-	TRBV6-5	TGTGCCAGCAGTTCCCAGGGACAGGGCGAAGCTTTCTTT	CASSSQGQGEAFF
-	TRBJ2-5	-	TRBV2	TGTGCCAGCAGAAGCCGAGACCAGTACTTC	CASRSRDQYF
TRBD1	TRBJ2-7	-	TRBV5-8	TGTGCCAGCAGTTTCGACAGGGGGCTCTACGAGCAGTACTTC	CASSFDRGLYEQYF
-	TRBJ2-7	-	TRBV11-1	TGTGCCAGCAGCTGGGCCAGGGGTCCCTACGAGCAGTACTTC	CASSWARGPYEQYF
TRBD1	TRBJ1-2	-	TRBV6-6	TGTGCCAGCGATCGTACAGGGGGCTCTGGCTACACCTTC	CASDRTGGSGYTF
TRBD1	TRBJ1-1	once	TRBV5-1	TGCGCCAGCAGCCACCTCCCGGGACAGGGGAACACTGAAGCTTTCTTT	CASSHLPGQGNTEAFF
TRBD1	TRBJ1-2	-	TRBV4-3	TGCGCCAGCAGCCAAAGAGGACAGGCCTTACGGTTTAATGGCTACACCTTC	CASSQRGQALRFNGYTF